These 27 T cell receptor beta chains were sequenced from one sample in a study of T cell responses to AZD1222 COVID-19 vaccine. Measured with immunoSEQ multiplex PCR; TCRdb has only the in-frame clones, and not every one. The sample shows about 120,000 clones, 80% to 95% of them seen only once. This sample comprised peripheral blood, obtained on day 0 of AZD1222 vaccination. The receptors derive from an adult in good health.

The CDR3 DNA is TGTGCCAGCAGCGCCCTCCGGACAGGCCGCGGGGAGCTGTTTTTT. Residues: CASSALRTGRGELFF. The chain combines TRBV9 with TRBJ2-2; 7 positions match TRBD1. V dropped 3 bases and J dropped 7; count of bases not matched to a gene: 9. The CDR3 is 15 amino acids. Per the germline V gene, CDR1 is SGDLS and CDR2 is YYNGEE.

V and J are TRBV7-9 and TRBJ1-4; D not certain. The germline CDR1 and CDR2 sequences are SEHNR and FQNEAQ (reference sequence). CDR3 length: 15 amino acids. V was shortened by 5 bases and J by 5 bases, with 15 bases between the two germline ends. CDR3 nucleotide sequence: TGTGCCAGCAGCACCGGACCTATGGCGAATGAAAAACTGTTTTTT. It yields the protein CASSTGPMANEKLFF.

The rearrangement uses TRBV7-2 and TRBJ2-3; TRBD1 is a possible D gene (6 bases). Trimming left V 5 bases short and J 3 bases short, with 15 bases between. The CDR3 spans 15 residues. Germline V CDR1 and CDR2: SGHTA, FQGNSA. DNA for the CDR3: TGTGCCAGCAGCCCCCAGGGGATAGGGACAGATACGCAGTATTTT. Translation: CASSPQGIGTDTQYF.

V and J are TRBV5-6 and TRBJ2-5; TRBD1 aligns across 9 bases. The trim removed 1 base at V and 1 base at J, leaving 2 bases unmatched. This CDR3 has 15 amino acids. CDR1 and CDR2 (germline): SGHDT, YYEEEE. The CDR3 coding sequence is TGTGCCAGCAGCTTGCGGACAGGGGTCCAAGAGACCCAGTACTTC. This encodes CASSLRTGVQETQYF.

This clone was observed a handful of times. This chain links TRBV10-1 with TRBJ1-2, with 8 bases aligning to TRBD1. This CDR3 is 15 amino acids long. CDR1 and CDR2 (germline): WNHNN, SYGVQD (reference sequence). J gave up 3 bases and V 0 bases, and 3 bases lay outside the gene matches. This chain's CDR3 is CASSESDRADYGYTF. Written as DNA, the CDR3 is TGCGCCAGCAGTGAGTCGGACAGGGCCGACTATGGCTACACCTTC.

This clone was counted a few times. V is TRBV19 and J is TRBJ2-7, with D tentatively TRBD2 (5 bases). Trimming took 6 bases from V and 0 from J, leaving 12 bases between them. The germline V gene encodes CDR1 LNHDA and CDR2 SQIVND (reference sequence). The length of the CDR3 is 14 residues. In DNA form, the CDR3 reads TGTGCCAGTAGGAGGACTGTTACCTCCTACGAGCAGTACTTC. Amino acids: CASRRTVTSYEQYF.

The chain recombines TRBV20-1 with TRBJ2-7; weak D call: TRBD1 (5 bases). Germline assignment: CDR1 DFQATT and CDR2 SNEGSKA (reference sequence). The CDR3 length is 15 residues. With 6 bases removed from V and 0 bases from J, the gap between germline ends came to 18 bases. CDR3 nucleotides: TGCAGTGCAAGTACAACAGGCACCATCTCCTACGAGCAGTACTTC. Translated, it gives CSASTTGTISYEQYF.

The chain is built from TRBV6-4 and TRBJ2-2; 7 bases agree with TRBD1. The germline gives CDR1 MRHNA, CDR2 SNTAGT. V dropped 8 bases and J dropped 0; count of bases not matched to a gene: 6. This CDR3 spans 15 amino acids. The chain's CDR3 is CASSDRPANTGELFF. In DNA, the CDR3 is TGTGCCAGCTCGGACAGGCCAGCGAACACCGGGGAGCTGTTTTTT.

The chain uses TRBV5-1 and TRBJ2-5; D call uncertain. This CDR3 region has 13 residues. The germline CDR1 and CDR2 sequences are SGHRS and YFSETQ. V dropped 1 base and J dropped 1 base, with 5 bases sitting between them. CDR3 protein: CASSLPSQETQYF. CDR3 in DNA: TGCGCCAGCAGCTTGCCATCCCAAGAGACCCAGTACTTC.

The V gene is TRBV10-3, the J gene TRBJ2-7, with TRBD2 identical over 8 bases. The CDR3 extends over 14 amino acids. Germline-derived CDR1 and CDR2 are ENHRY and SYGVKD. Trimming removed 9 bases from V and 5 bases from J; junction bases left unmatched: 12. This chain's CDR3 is CAISGAHQVNEQYF. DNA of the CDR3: TGTGCCATTAGCGGGGCCCACCAGGTGAACGAGCAGTACTTC.

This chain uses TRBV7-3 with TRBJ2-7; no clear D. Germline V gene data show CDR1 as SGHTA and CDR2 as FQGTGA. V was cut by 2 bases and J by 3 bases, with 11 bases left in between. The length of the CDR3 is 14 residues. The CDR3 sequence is CASSLVPADYEQYF. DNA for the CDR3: TGTGCCAGCAGCTTAGTCCCAGCAGACTACGAGCAGTACTTC. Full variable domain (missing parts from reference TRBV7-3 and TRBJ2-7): GAGVSQTPSNKVTEKGKYVELRCDPISGHTALYWYRQSLGQGPEFLIYFQGTGAADDSGLPNDRFFAVRPEGSVSTLKIQRTERGDSAVYLCASSLVPADYEQYFGPGTRLTVT.

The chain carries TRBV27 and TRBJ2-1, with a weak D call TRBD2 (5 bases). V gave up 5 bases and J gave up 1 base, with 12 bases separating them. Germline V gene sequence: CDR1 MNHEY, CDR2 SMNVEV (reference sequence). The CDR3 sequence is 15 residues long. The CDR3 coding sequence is TGTGCCAGCAGTAGGGCGGGTCGGTCCTACAATGAGCAGTTCTTC. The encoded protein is CASSRAGRSYNEQFF.

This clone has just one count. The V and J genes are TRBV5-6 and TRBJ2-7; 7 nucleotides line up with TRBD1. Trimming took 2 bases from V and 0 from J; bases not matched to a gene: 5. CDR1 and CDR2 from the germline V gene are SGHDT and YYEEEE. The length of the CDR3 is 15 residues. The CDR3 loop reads CASSLGAGGSYEQYF. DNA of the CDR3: TGTGCCAGCAGCTTAGGGGCAGGGGGCTCCTACGAGCAGTACTTC.

CDR3: CASRRTANYGYTF. As DNA, the CDR3 is TGTGCCAGCAGACGGACAGCTAACTATGGCTACACCTTC. The V and J genes are TRBV5-4 and TRBJ1-2, with D possibly TRBD1 on 6 matching bases. The germline V gene has CDR1 SGHNT and CDR2 YYREEE (reference sequence). Trimming pared 5 bases from V and 0 bases from J, leaving 8 bases between. The CDR3 consists of 13 residues.

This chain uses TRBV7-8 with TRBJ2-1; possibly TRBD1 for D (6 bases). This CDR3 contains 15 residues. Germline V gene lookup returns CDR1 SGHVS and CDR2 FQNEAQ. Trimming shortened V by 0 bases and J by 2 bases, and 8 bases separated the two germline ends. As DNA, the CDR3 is TGTGCCAGCAGCTTAGCCAGGGGCGCCTACAATGAGCAGTTCTTC. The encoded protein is CASSLARGAYNEQFF.

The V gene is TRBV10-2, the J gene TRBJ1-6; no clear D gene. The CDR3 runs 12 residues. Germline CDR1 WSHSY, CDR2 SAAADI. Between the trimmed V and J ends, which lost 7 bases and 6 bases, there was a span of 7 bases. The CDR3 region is CASMQPNSPLHF. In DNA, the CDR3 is TGCGCCAGCATGCAACCTAATTCACCCCTCCACTTT.

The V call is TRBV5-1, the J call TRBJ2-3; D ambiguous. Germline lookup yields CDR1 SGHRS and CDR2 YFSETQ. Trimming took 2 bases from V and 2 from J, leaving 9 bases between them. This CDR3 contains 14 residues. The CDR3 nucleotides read TGCGCCAGCAGCTTTTCGGGCACCACAGATACGCAGTATTTT. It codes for CASSFSGTTDTQYF.

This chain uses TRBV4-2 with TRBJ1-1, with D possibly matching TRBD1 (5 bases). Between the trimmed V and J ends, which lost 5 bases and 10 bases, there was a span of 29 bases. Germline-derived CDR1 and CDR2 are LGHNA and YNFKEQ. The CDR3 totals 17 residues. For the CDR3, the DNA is TGTGCCAGCAGCTTTCCGCCGGTACCGGGACCGAGAGGTGGAGCTTTCTTT. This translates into CASSFPPVPGPRGGAFF.

CDR3 coding DNA: TGTGCCAGCAGTCGAATTAAAGCTTTCTTT. Its protein product is CASSRIKAFF. V and J are TRBV12-3 or TRBV12-4 and TRBJ1-1; D not resolved. Trimming stripped 5 bases from V and 9 bases from J, with 7 bases between. This CDR3 is built from 10 residues.

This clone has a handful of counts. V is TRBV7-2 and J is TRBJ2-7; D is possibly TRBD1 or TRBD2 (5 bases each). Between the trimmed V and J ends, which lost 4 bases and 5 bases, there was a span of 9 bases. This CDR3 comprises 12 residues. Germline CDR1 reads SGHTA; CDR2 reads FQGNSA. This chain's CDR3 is CASSSQGHEQYF. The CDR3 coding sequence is TGTGCCAGCAGCTCTCAGGGACACGAGCAGTACTTC.

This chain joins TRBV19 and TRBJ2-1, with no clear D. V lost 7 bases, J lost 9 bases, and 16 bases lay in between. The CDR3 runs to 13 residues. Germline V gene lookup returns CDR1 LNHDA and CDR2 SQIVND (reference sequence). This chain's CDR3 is CASTWQDDREQFF. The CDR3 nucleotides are TGTGCCAGTACCTGGCAGGACGACCGTGAGCAGTTCTTC.

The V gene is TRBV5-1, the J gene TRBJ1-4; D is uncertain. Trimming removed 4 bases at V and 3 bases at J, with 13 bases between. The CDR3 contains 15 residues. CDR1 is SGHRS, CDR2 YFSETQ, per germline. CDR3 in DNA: TGCGCCAGCAGCCCGCTGGAGCGACCTAATGAAAAACTGTTTTTT. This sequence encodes CASSPLERPNEKLFF.

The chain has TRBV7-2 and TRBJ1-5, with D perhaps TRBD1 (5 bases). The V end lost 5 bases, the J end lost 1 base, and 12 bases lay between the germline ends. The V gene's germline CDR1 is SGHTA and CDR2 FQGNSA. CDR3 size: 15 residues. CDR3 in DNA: TGTGCCAGCAGCGCCCGAGGGGAGAGCAATCAGCCCCAGCATTTT. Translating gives CASSARGESNQPQHF.

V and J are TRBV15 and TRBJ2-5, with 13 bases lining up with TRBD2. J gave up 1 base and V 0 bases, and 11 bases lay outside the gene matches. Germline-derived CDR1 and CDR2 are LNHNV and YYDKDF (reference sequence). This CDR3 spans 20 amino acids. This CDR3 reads CATSRDRLAGGLPTQETQYF. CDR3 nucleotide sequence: TGTGCCACCAGCAGAGACCGACTAGCGGGGGGCCTACCCACCCAAGAGACCCAGTACTTC.

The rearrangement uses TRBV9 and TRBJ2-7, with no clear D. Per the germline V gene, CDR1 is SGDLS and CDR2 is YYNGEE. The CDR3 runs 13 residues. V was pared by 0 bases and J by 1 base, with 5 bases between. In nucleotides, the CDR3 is TGTGCCAGCAGCGTAGGGGCGTCCTACGAGCAGTACTTC. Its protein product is CASSVGASYEQYF.

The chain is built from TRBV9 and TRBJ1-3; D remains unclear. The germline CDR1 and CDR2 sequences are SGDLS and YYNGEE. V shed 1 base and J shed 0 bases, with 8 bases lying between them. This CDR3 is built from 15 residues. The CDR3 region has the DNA TGTGCCAGCAGCGTAACGGTGAGCTCTGGAAACACCATATATTTT. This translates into CASSVTVSSGNTIYF.

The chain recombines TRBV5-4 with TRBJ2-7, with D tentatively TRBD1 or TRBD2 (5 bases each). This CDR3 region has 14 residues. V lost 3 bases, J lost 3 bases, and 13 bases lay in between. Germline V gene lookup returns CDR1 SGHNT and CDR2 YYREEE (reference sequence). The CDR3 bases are TGTGCCAGCAGCTCCCCGGGGCGGGTCTACGAGCAGTACTTC. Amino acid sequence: CASSSPGRVYEQYF.